This is a list of T cell receptor beta chains from one sample in a study of blood T cell repertoires in COVID-19. Assay used: immunoSEQ multiplex PCR; TCRdb lists only in-frame clones, some missing. The sample has roughly 290,000 clones, around 90% seen once. Sequencing was performed on PBMCs or T cells enriched from blood (not recorded which). These receptors all stem from a woman between 40 and 50 years old who had recovered from COVID-19. Both conserved end residues are part of each CDR3. The D gene is left open where the match is weak. Part of the rows lack a size; the others show once, few, many or a class for expanded clones.

length	D	J	size	V	CDR3
15	.	TRBJ2-2	once	TRBV7-3	CASSRQGGNTGELFF
16	TRBD1	TRBJ1-6	.	TRBV15	CATSTRDRANNSPLHF
16	TRBD1	TRBJ2-3	.	TRBV28	CASSDRDRVSTDTQYF
17	.	TRBJ1-5	.	TRBV5-8	CASSSARPTLRNQPQHF
15	TRBD2	TRBJ2-7	few	TRBV4-1	CASSQGLAGSYEQYF
15	TRBD1	TRBJ2-7	.	TRBV19	CASSKPGQPLHEQYF
15	.	TRBJ2-4	.	TRBV6-5	CASRGGGQAKNIQYF
16	TRBD2	TRBJ2-1	.	TRBV7-7	CASSLSGTSGANEQFF
14	TRBD1	TRBJ2-7	.	TRBV7-2	CATRLDRGPYEQYF
15	TRBD1	TRBJ1-5	once	TRBV4-1	CASSQQQGANQPQHF
14	.	TRBJ2-1	.	TRBV21-1	CASSWGLSYNEQFF
13	TRBD1	TRBJ1-6	.	TRBV2	CASRDRVNSPLHF
14	.	TRBJ1-3	once	TRBV18	CASSPRASGNTIYF
15	TRBD1	TRBJ2-1	once	TRBV18	CASALTGGPYNEQFF
15	.	TRBJ2-7	.	TRBV11-2	CASSSARTHTYEQYF
14	.	TRBJ1-2	.	TRBV7-2	CASSLSSANYGYTF
16	TRBD2	TRBJ2-1	.	TRBV11-2	CASSLVRLAGVNEQFF
15	TRBD1	TRBJ1-4	.	TRBV4-1	CASRSAGTANEKLFF
14	TRBD2	TRBJ2-1	once	TRBV6-2/TRBV6-3	CASSYLAGTSEQFF
19	TRBD2	TRBJ2-3	.	TRBV19	CASSGGGLAGGGGTDTQYF
15	TRBD2	TRBJ2-1	once	TRBV5-4	CASSSTSGINNEQFF
15	TRBD2	TRBJ2-2	once	TRBV11-2	CASSFGGSYTGELFF
16	.	TRBJ2-7	.	TRBV7-2	CASSPLRAQSSYEQYF
17	TRBD1	TRBJ1-5	.	TRBV30	CAWRTGQGALSNQPQHF
14	.	TRBJ2-1	.	TRBV19	CASSWRGSPDEQFF
14	TRBD2	TRBJ2-3	.	TRBV7-9	CASSLGLAEGTQYF
14	.	TRBJ2-1	.	TRBV27	CASTPQAGHNEQFF